Following are 9 T cell receptor beta chains from one sample sequenced in a study of T cell responses to AZD1222 COVID-19 vaccine. Profiled with immunoSEQ multiplex PCR; TCRdb holds only in-frame clones, not every one. Of approximately 220,000 clones listed, about 93% were seen once; the top ten hold about 1%. The starting material was peripheral blood, obtained on day 0 of MenACWY control vaccination. Receptors originate from an adult in good health.

The J gene is TRBJ1-1, the V gene TRBV7-9; a possible D gene is TRBD1 (5 bases). The CDR3 is 15 amino acids. Germline lookup yields CDR1 SEHNR and CDR2 FQNEAQ (reference sequence). V was pared by 3 bases and J by 1 base, with 12 bases between. CDR3 in amino acids: CASSFSRGPNTEAFF. In DNA form, the CDR3 reads TGTGCCAGCAGCTTCTCTAGGGGACCGAACACTGAAGCTTTCTTT.

The J gene is TRBJ1-4, the V gene TRBV4-3; 8 bases match TRBD1. The CDR3 is 15 residues long. CDR1 LGHNA and CDR2 YSLEER come from the germline V gene. Trimming took 1 base from V and 4 from J; bases not matched to a gene: 2. The CDR3 coding sequence is TGCGCCAGCAGCCAAGGACAGGGGAATAATGAAAAACTGTTTTTT. It yields the protein CASSQGQGNNEKLFF.

The rearrangement links TRBV10-1 to TRBJ1-6; D uncertain. Trimming removed 8 bases from V and 9 bases from J, with 11 bases in between. Germline-derived CDR1 and CDR2 are WNHNN and SYGVQD (reference sequence). CDR3 length: 12 residues. DNA of the CDR3: TGCGCCAGCTCCCGAGGGTGTTCACCCCTCCACTTT. It specifies CASSRGCSPLHF.

J is TRBJ1-3 and V is TRBV30; possible D gene TRBD1, 6 bases. V lost 5 bases and J lost 0, with 17 bases in between. This CDR3 is built from 16 residues. Germline CDR1 is GTSNPN and CDR2 is SVGIG (reference sequence). Here the CDR3 reads CAWGADRTYSGNTIYF. The CDR3 DNA sequence: TGTGCCTGGGGGGCTGACAGGACTTACTCTGGAAACACCATATATTTT.

This chain uses TRBV6-1 with TRBJ1-3, with D possibly matching TRBD1 (6 bases). This CDR3 comprises 15 residues. Per the germline V gene, CDR1 is MNHNS and CDR2 is SASEGT. V lost 5 bases and J 4 bases, leaving 15 bases between the germline ends. CDR3 nucleotide sequence: TGTGCCAGCAGTCTCGAGGCAGGGGCCGGAAACACCATATATTTT. Amino acid sequence: CASSLEAGAGNTIYF.

The chain employs TRBV15 and TRBJ2-7; possibly TRBD2 for D (7 bases). This CDR3 contains 14 residues. Germline V gene lookup returns CDR1 LNHNV and CDR2 YYDKDF (reference sequence). Trimming took 5 bases from V and 1 from J, leaving 12 bases between them. The CDR3 bases are TGTGCCACCAGCCCCGCGGGGGCTTCCTACGAGCAGTACTTC. This codes for CATSPAGASYEQYF.

A few counts support this clone. The rearrangement links TRBV5-6 to TRBJ1-2; D possibly corresponds to TRBD1 (5 bases). This CDR3 region has 17 residues. The V gene's germline CDR1 is SGHDT and CDR2 YYEEEE. The V end lost 4 bases, the J end lost 8 bases, and 27 bases lay between the germline ends. CDR3 DNA sequence: TGTGCCAGCAGCCACCCCGAGTCAGGGAGGTGGGACGGAGGCTACACCTTC. Translated, it gives CASSHPESGRWDGGYTF.

The chain is built from TRBV6-4 and TRBJ1-1; D remains ambiguous. Germline V gene data show CDR1 as MRHNA and CDR2 as SNTAGT. Trimming stripped 9 bases from V and 0 bases from J, with 11 bases between. The CDR3 extends over 13 amino acids. CDR3 bases: TGTGCCAGTTCTCAGGAAATGAACACTGAAGCTTTCTTT. It codes for CASSQEMNTEAFF.

V and J are TRBV18 and TRBJ1-1; D remains ambiguous. The V gene's germline CDR1 is KGHSH and CDR2 LQKENI. V shed 4 bases and J shed 1 base, with 16 bases lying between them. The CDR3 sequence is 16 residues long. CDR3 in amino acids: CASSLSSGFGNTEAFF. DNA for the CDR3: TGTGCCAGCTCACTTTCATCCGGGTTCGGGAACACTGAAGCTTTCTTT.